Sequencing of this T cell receptor (beta chain) was carried out in a study of CD8 T cells in ankylosing spondylitis (dated 2017 in TCRdb). Background for the entire study: T cell receptor beta repertoires were profiled in healthy donors and ankylosing spondylitis patients so that disease-linked TCR variants could be found. In total, the full study cohort was made up of some 110 healthy donors and approximately 27 ankylosing spondylitis patients. Samples of peripheral blood were taken, and for ankylosing spondylitis patients, synovial fluid was collected as well. What the authors observed across the whole study: Some motif variants were previously reported in synovial fluid and blood of reactive arthritis patients, suggesting common disease-initiation mechanisms. According to the report, matched synovial fluid samples from ankylosing spondylitis patients were significantly enriched for the disease-linked clones. The disease-linked clones had a CD8+ phenotype and were found at relatively low frequencies in peripheral blood. A TCR beta motif made up of several highly homologous amino acid variants appeared to be characteristic of blood from ankylosing spondylitis patients.

The data were produced on an Illumina HiSeq 2500. TCR beta libraries were prepared by quantitative 5'-RACE with molecular barcodes. As for how the authors treated the data: A new computational method, built on a probabilistic model of VDJ rearrangement, was used to identify disease-linked TCR variants. TCRdb trimmed public reads at Q25 via fastp, called clones via MiXCR and kept in-frame beta chains. One record per CDR3 amino acid sequence lists the most common genes and DNA. These V and J calls are TCRdb output, not the study's own analysis. The sample includes 150,000 to 200,000 distinct CDR3 sequences, with around 19% observed a single time. About 8% of the sample is held by the ten biggest clonotypes. This clonotype was detected many times. What antigen it recognizes has not been identified. No quality values exist for individual bases; no much larger clone is one base distant. Sequences were obtained from blood, either unsorted or a sorted T cell fraction (not recorded which). This receptor was obtained from a male donor with ankylosing spondylitis or in good health (not recorded which).

In nucleotides, the sequence is TGCGCCAGCAGTCGAGGAGGGCCCTACGAGCAGTACTTC. Its product reads: CASSRGGPYEQYF. The rearranged segments are TRBV5-1 and TRBJ2-7; the D gene is perhaps TRBD2, from 6 matching bases. Taken from cysteine to phenylalanine, the CDR3 has 13 residues. The DNA shown is the 39-base CDR3, in frame from base 1. Between the V and J ends, shortened by 5 bases and 2 bases respectively, the junction contains 11 bases. Taken from the germline V gene, the CDR1 and CDR2 loops are SGHRS and YFSETQ. Reference TRBV5-1 and TRBJ2-7 genes cover what lies past the CDR3, so the full variable domain is KAGVTQTPRYLIKTRGQQVTLSCSPISGHRSVSWYQQTPGQGLQFLFEYFSETQRNKGNFPGRFSGRQFSNSRSEMNVSTLELGDSALYLCASSRGGPYEQYFGPGTRLTVT.